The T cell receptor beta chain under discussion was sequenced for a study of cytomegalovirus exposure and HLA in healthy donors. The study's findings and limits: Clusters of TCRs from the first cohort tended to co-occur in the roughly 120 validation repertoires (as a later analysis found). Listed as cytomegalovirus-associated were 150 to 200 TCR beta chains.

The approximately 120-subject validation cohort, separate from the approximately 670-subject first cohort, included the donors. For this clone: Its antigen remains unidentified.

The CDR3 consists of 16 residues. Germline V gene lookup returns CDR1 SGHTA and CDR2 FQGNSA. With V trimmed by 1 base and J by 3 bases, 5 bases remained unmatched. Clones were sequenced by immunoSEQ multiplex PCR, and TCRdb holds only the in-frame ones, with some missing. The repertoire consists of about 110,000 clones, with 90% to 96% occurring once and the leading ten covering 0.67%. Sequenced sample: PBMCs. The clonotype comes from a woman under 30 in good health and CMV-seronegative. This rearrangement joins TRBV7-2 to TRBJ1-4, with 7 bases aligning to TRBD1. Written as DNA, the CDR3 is TGTGCCAGCAGCTTAGGTTTCGGGACAGCTAATGAAAAACTGTTTTTT. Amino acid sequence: CASSLGFGTANEKLFF.